Each of the 13 T cell receptor beta chains below was sequenced from the same sample in a study of regulatory T cells in long-lasting Graves disease. iRepertoire HTBI primers and Arm-PCR of CDR3 regions built TCR beta libraries. A single record per CDR3 protein comes from TCRdb applying MiXCR to the multiplex PCR reads. The data contain 500,000 to 800,000 distinct CDR3 sequences, about 32% of them seen just once; the ten biggest clones take up under 50%. Time point here: persistent/refractory GD, antithyroid drugs over 5 years with positive TRAb. PBMC-derived RNA was used for the TCR library. The starting material was peripheral blood mononuclear cells (PBMCs), obtained when the disease was refractory, from a patient treated with antithyroid drugs. The receptors originated from a female donor with Graves disease.

At least ten counts were recorded for this clonotype. The chain links TRBV2 to TRBJ1-2; D is unclear. Germline loops: CDR1 SNHLY, CDR2 FYNNEI. The CDR3 covers 14 residues. V was clipped by 7 bases and J by 8 bases, with 20 bases between them. The CDR3 loop is CASTSPAAGQGYTF. The CDR3 DNA reads as TGTGCCAGCACCAGTCCGGCGGCCGGCCAGGGCTACACCTTC.

This chain links TRBV3-1 with TRBJ1-2; D remains unclear. Germline V lookup: CDR1 LGHDT, CDR2 YNNKEL (reference sequence). The CDR3 sequence is 15 residues long. The V end lost 2 bases, the J end lost 8 bases, and 18 bases lay between the germline ends. CDR3 DNA: TGTGCCAGCAGCCAATCCTTCGGACGAAAGTGGGGCTACACCTTC. Translated, it gives CASSQSFGRKWGYTF.

This chain links TRBV19 with TRBJ2-2, with TRBD2 as a possible D gene (6 bases). The CDR3 runs to 15 residues. Trimming shortened V by 3 bases and J by 7 bases, and 15 bases separated the two germline ends. Germline assignment: CDR1 LNHDA and CDR2 SQIVND (reference sequence). The CDR3 sequence: CASSIGGGGDGELFF. The DNA of the CDR3 is TGTGCCAGTAGTATCGGGGGAGGAGGGGACGGGGAGCTGTTTTTT.

The chain joins TRBV9 to TRBJ2-2, with 7 nucleotides matching TRBD1. V lost 7 bases to trimming and J lost 4 bases; unmatched junction nucleotides: 7. Germline lookup yields CDR1 SGDLS and CDR2 YYNGEE. CDR3 length: 14 residues. In nucleotides, the CDR3 is TGTGCCAGCCAGGGACAGATAGGCACCGGGGAGCTGTTTTTT. Protein sequence: CASQGQIGTGELFF.

In its sample, this clonotype was seen a few times. The chain has TRBV6-1 and TRBJ1-6; D uncertain. V was shortened by 8 bases and J by 7 bases, with 15 bases between the two germline ends. In germline, CDR1 is MNHNS, CDR2 SASEGT. The CDR3 spans 14 residues. The chain's CDR3 is CASSESSENSPLHF. As DNA, the CDR3 is TGTGCCAGCTCCGAATCGTCGGAGAATTCACCCCTCCACTTT.

CDR3 protein: CASSPWGGDSNQPQHF. CDR3 coding DNA: TGTGCCAGTAGTCCCTGGGGGGGAGATAGCAATCAGCCCCAGCATTTT. This chain links TRBV19 with TRBJ1-5; D is possibly TRBD1 (5 bases). The germline V gene has CDR1 LNHDA and CDR2 SQIVND (reference sequence). Trimming stripped 5 bases from V and 0 bases from J, with 14 bases between. The CDR3 totals 16 residues.

This chain uses TRBV19 with TRBJ2-7; possible D gene TRBD1, 6 bases. Germline-derived CDR1 and CDR2 are LNHDA and SQIVND (reference sequence). CDR3 length equals 15 residues. Trimming removed 5 bases at V and 0 bases at J, with 14 bases between. This chain's CDR3 is CASSARPGHSYEQYF. In DNA form, the CDR3 reads TGTGCCAGTAGTGCACGCCCGGGACACTCCTACGAGCAGTACTTC. Full variable domain (remainder filled in from reference TRBV19 and TRBJ2-7): DGGITQSPKYLFRKEGQNVTLSCEQNLNHDAMYWYRQDPGQGLRLIYYSQIVNDFQKGDIAEGYSVSREKKESFPLTVTSAQKNPTAFYLCASSARPGHSYEQYFGPGTRLTVT.

V gene TRBV3-1 combines with J gene TRBJ2-7; D is perhaps TRBD1 (6 bases). CDR1 and CDR2 (germline): LGHDT, YNNKEL (reference sequence). This CDR3 region has 14 residues. V was trimmed by 4 bases and J by 2 bases, leaving 12 bases between them. The CDR3: CASSLTGQTYEQYF. The CDR3 DNA reads TGTGCCAGCAGCCTTACCGGACAGACCTACGAGCAGTACTTC.

This clonotype was detected ten times or more. The chain employs TRBV2 and TRBJ1-4, with 7 bases fitting TRBD1. J was trimmed by 1 base and V by 7 bases; bases with no gene match: 6. CDR3 length equals 15 residues. CDR1 and CDR2 from the germline V gene are SNHLY and FYNNEI. In nucleotides, the CDR3 is TGTGCCAGCAATCAACAGGGGCTAACTAATGAAAAACTGTTTTTT. The encoded protein is CASNQQGLTNEKLFF.

The chain links TRBV25-1 to TRBJ2-7, with unresolved D. The CDR3 sequence is 13 residues long. Looked up from germline, CDR1 is MGHDK and CDR2 is SYGVNS. V lost 1 base and J 6 bases, leaving 10 bases between the germline ends. CDR3 loop: CASSESGSGEQYF. The CDR3 region has the DNA TGTGCCAGCAGTGAATCTGGATCCGGCGAGCAGTACTTC.

This clonotype appeared a few times. The V gene is TRBV7-9, the J gene TRBJ1-1; 11 nucleotides match TRBD1. The CDR3 is made up of 16 amino acids. J lost 4 bases, V lost 5 bases, and 9 bases had no gene match. Germline-derived CDR1 and CDR2 are SEHNR and FQNEAQ (reference sequence). CDR3 in amino acids: CASSPRTGGATTEAFF. CDR3 coding DNA: TGTGCCAGCAGCCCCCGGACAGGGGGCGCAACCACTGAAGCTTTCTTT.

The genes are TRBV11-2 and TRBJ2-7; 12 nucleotides line up with TRBD2. The CDR3 totals 17 residues. V was clipped by 5 bases and J by 4 bases; unmatched bases: 12. Per the germline V gene, CDR1 is SGHAT and CDR2 is FQNNGV. The CDR3 here is CASSTYRGLAGGYEQYF. For the CDR3, the DNA is TGTGCCAGCAGCACTTACCGGGGACTAGCGGGCGGATACGAGCAGTACTTC.

CDR3 loop: CASRPGTGVEKLFF. Written as DNA, the CDR3 is TGTGCCAGCAGACCCGGGACAGGGGTCGAAAAACTGTTTTTT. The V call is TRBV2, the J call TRBJ1-4, with 10 bases aligning to TRBD1. Germline V CDR1 and CDR2: SNHLY, FYNNEI. The CDR3 contains 14 residues. The V segment lost 6 bases and the J segment 8 bases; nucleotides outside the gene matches: 6.